The 31 T cell receptor beta chains below all came from one sample that was sequenced in a study of somatic mutations in cytotoxic T cells in rheumatoid arthritis. TCRdb's table, derived via immunoSEQ multiplex PCR, lists solely in-frame clones and lacks some. The data hold 20,000 to 25,000 clones, with around 80% observed a single time. Sequencing was performed on CD8+ T cells sorted from blood. These TCRs come from an adult with rheumatoid arthritis.

The V call is TRBV7-9, the J call TRBJ1-1; D unclear. The CDR3 spans 12 residues. CDR1 is SEHNR and CDR2 is FQNEAQ in the germline V gene (reference sequence). Between the trimmed V and J ends, which lost 5 bases and 2 bases, there was a span of 6 bases. DNA of the CDR3: TGTGCCAGCAGCGACCAAAACACTGAAGCTTTCTTT. It yields the protein CASSDQNTEAFF.

The rearrangement uses TRBV6-5 and TRBJ1-1; D is ambiguous. The CDR3 loop spans 13 amino acids. The germline gives CDR1 MNHEY, CDR2 SVGAGI. V dropped 4 bases and J dropped 4 bases, with 10 bases sitting between them. The CDR3 nucleotides read TGTGCCAGCAGTTCGTTGGCTAGCACTGAAGCTTTCTTT. Protein: CASSSLASTEAFF.

The V gene is TRBV27, the J gene TRBJ2-6; weak D call: TRBD1 (5 bases). The germline CDR1 and CDR2 sequences are MNHEY and SMNVEV (reference sequence). V was pared by 4 bases and J by 0 bases, with 13 bases between. The CDR3 spans 17 residues. This CDR3 is CASSSGAPISGANVLTF. CDR3 bases: TGTGCCAGCAGTTCTGGGGCCCCAATCTCTGGGGCCAACGTCCTGACTTTC. Filled out from reference TRBV27 and TRBJ2-6, the complete variable domain reads EAQVTQNPRYLITVTGKKLTVTCSQNMNHEYMSWYRQDPGLGLRQIYYSMNVEVTDKGDVPEGYKVSRKEKRNFPLILESPSPNQTSLYFCASSSGAPISGANVLTFGAGSRLTVL.

CDR3 amino acids: CASSELAGVLQPQHF. In DNA form, the CDR3 reads TGTGCCAGCAGTGAACTGGCAGGGGTTCTTCAGCCCCAGCATTTT. V usage is TRBV6-1 and J usage is TRBJ1-5; D possibly corresponds to TRBD1 (6 bases). The V and J ends lost 2 bases and 6 bases respectively, with 14 bases between them. Germline loops: CDR1 MNHNS, CDR2 SASEGT. The CDR3 consists of 15 residues.

The table lists this clone with a few counts. Here the CDR3 DNA reads TGTGCCAGCAGTCGTAGTCTGGGGGTCTACGAGCAGTACTTC. Encoded protein: CASSRSLGVYEQYF. This chain connects TRBV7-9 to TRBJ2-7; D assignment may be TRBD1 or TRBD2 (5 bases each). CDR3 length: 14 residues. Germline V CDR1 and CDR2: SEHNR, FQNEAQ (reference sequence). V lost 6 bases and J lost 3, with 15 bases in between.

The genes are TRBV27 and TRBJ1-5; D gene ambiguous. Germline assignment: CDR1 MNHEY and CDR2 SMNVEV (reference sequence). There are 14 residues in the CDR3. V gave up 0 bases and J gave up 9 bases, with 12 bases separating them. The CDR3 DNA is TGTGCCAGCAGTTTATCTGCGGGATCGTGGCCCCAGCATTTT. It codes for CASSLSAGSWPQHF.

The chain joins TRBV27 to TRBJ2-2; D unclear. The CDR3 totals 13 residues. Germline V gives CDR1 MNHEY, CDR2 SMNVEV (reference sequence). The ends were cut back, 1 base at V and 8 bases at J, with 8 bases in the middle. The DNA for the CDR3 is TGTGCCAGCAGTTTATTCCAGAGGGGGGAGCTGTTTTTT. The encoded protein is CASSLFQRGELFF.

This clone was recorded once. V gene TRBV2 combines with J gene TRBJ2-7; 7 bases are a match to TRBD1. Per germline, CDR1 SNHLY and CDR2 FYNNEI. V shed 6 bases, J shed 5 bases, and the junction held 13 bases outside the gene matches. The length of the CDR3 is 15 residues. The CDR3 protein is CASRTSRGISNEQYF. CDR3 coding DNA: TGTGCCAGCAGAACTTCCAGGGGGATAAGTAACGAGCAGTACTTC. Filled out from reference TRBV2 and TRBJ2-7, the complete variable domain reads EPEVTQTPSHQVTQMGQEVILRCVPISNHLYFYWYRQILGQKVEFLVSFYNNEISEKSEIFDDQFSVERPDGSNFTLKIRSTKLEDSAMYFCASRTSRGISNEQYFGPGTRLTVT.

Worth noting for this clone: The junction does not match germline at one end; this may be a read error. The chain links TRBV19 to TRBJ2-1; 16 bases fit TRBD2. CDR1 and CDR2 (germline): LNHDA, SQIVND (reference sequence). This CDR3 comprises 21 residues. CDR3 amino acids: CASSKWGTGTSGGAGYDEQFF. The CDR3 coding sequence is TGTGCCAGTAGTAAATGGGGAACCGGGACTAGCGGGGGGGCCGGCTACGATGAGCAGTTCTTC.

The chain carries TRBV21-1 and TRBJ2-7; TRBD2, the table's D call, lacks a check against the DNA. TRBV21-1 is given as a pseudogene. The CDR3 is made up of 11 amino acids. CDR3 amino acids: CASSAKYEQYF. Written as DNA, the CDR3 is TGTGCCAGCAGCGCGAAATACGAGCAGTACTTC.

The V gene is TRBV27, the J gene TRBJ2-7; 8 bases are shared with TRBD2. The trim removed 3 bases at V and 2 bases at J, leaving 6 bases unmatched. The germline CDR1 and CDR2 sequences are MNHEY and SMNVEV (reference sequence). This CDR3 is 15 amino acids long. The CDR3 DNA reads as TGTGCCAGCAGTTTCAAGCGGGGGCCCCCCTACGAGCAGTACTTC. This gives the protein CASSFKRGPPYEQYF.

The gene calls are TRBV9 and TRBJ2-7; 10 nucleotides line up with TRBD1. CDR1 is SGDLS and CDR2 is YYNGEE in the germline V gene. Trimming cost V 4 bases and J 4 bases; bases outside gene matches: 8. The CDR3 runs to 15 residues. The CDR3 DNA follows: TGTGCCAGCAGCCGGGACAGGGGTGGGGGGTACGAGCAGTACTTC. Protein: CASSRDRGGGYEQYF.

The chain is built from TRBV9 and TRBJ1-3; the D gene is possibly TRBD1 (6 bases). Germline CDR1 and CDR2: SGDLS and YYNGEE. The germline V and J ends were trimmed by 3 bases and 2 bases, with 15 bases remaining between them. This CDR3 is built from 16 residues. The chain's CDR3 is CASSATGREAGNTIYF. In DNA, the CDR3 is TGTGCCAGCAGCGCAACAGGGAGGGAGGCTGGAAACACCATATATTTT.

This clone was counted once. This chain uses TRBV7-6 with TRBJ2-2; D gene ambiguous. V was clipped by 2 bases and J by 0 bases, with 7 bases between them. This CDR3 spans 15 amino acids. Germline V gene data show CDR1 as SGHVS and CDR2 as FNYEAQ. CDR3 protein: CASSLLPANTGELFF. CDR3 bases: TGTGCCAGCAGCTTACTTCCCGCGAACACCGGGGAGCTGTTTTTT.

In its sample, this clone was seen a few times. The V and J genes are TRBV7-9 and TRBJ1-1, with a tentative D call TRBD1 (5 bases). Germline V gene lookup returns CDR1 SEHNR and CDR2 FQNEAQ (reference sequence). This CDR3 is 14 amino acids long. Trimming cost V 5 bases and J 0 bases, with 10 bases left between them. As DNA, the CDR3 is TGTGCCAGCAGCCCCCAGGGAGTGAACACTGAAGCTTTCTTT. This sequence encodes CASSPQGVNTEAFF.

The chain joins TRBV29-1 to TRBJ1-1; maybe TRBD1 (6 bases). The CDR3 loop spans 13 amino acids. In germline, CDR1 is SQVTM, CDR2 ANQGSEA. V was shortened by 6 bases and J by 8 bases, with 19 bases between the two germline ends. CDR3 sequence: CSVAVLGGPEAFF. Written as DNA, the CDR3 is TGCAGCGTAGCCGTATTGGGGGGGCCCGAAGCTTTCTTT.

This chain joins TRBV19 and TRBJ1-1; 7 bases are a match to TRBD1. The ends lost 4 bases at V and 3 bases at J; junction bases unmatched: 11. Germline loops: CDR1 LNHDA, CDR2 SQIVND (reference sequence). The CDR3 extends over 16 amino acids. CDR3 amino acids: CASSTGTENWHTEAFF. CDR3 coding DNA: TGTGCCAGTAGTACCGGGACAGAAAACTGGCACACTGAAGCTTTCTTT. Together with reference TRBV19 and TRBJ1-1, the CDR3 gives the full variable domain: DGGITQSPKYLFRKEGQNVTLSCEQNLNHDAMYWYRQDPGQGLRLIYYSQIVNDFQKGDIAEGYSVSREKKESFPLTVTSAQKNPTAFYLCASSTGTENWHTEAFFGQGTRLTVV.

The chain employs TRBV14 and TRBJ1-1; TRBD1 matches 9 bases. There are 14 residues in the CDR3. V lost 5 bases, J lost 4 bases, and 5 bases stayed unmatched. Germline V gene data show CDR1 as SGHDN and CDR2 as FVKESK. CDR3 loop: CASSYLQGATEAFF. The CDR3 DNA reads as TGTGCCAGCAGCTACTTACAGGGGGCCACTGAAGCTTTCTTT.

This chain's CDR3 is CASSLDARGRLYF. The CDR3 nucleotides read TGCGCCAGCAGCTTGGATGCGCGGGGGCGATTGTATTTT. The chain employs TRBV5-1 and TRBJ2-3, with D tentatively TRBD2 (7 bases). V lost 0 bases to trimming and J lost 14 bases, with 16 bases between them. Per germline, CDR1 SGHRS and CDR2 YFSETQ. This CDR3 has 13 residues.

The chain uses TRBV7-8 and TRBJ2-7; no clear D. CDR1 is SGHVS, CDR2 FQNEAQ, per germline. CDR3 length: 14 amino acids. Between the trimmed V and J ends, which lost 1 base and 2 bases, there was a span of 9 bases. The CDR3 loop is CASSLVPAPYEQYF. The CDR3 nucleotides are TGTGCCAGCAGCTTAGTTCCGGCCCCCTACGAGCAGTACTTC.

This clone occurred once. The chain has TRBV5-5 and TRBJ2-5; 8 bases match TRBD1. This CDR3 is built from 15 residues. The germline V gene encodes CDR1 SGHKS and CDR2 YYEKEE (reference sequence). The V and J ends lost 3 bases and 0 bases, in that order; junction bases with no gene match: 4. CDR3 bases: TGTGCCAGCAGCTCGGACAGGGAAGACCAAGAGACCCAGTACTTC. Its protein is CASSSDREDQETQYF.

V is TRBV2 and J is TRBJ2-1, with 13 positions matching TRBD2. Germline CDR1 reads SNHLY; CDR2 reads FYNNEI. CDR3 size: 15 residues. J was trimmed by 7 bases and V by 6 bases; bases with no gene match: 6. The CDR3 here is CASRPTSGGANEQFF. As DNA, the CDR3 is TGTGCCAGCAGACCAACTAGCGGGGGGGCAAATGAGCAGTTCTTC.

This rearrangement joins TRBV2 to TRBJ1-1; 12 bases agree with TRBD1. Germline loops: CDR1 SNHLY, CDR2 FYNNEI. The trim removed 3 bases at V and 1 base at J, leaving 3 bases unmatched. This CDR3 contains 16 residues. The CDR3 nucleotides read TGTGCCAGCAGTGAGGGACAGGGGGCTAGGAACACTGAAGCTTTCTTT. This gives the protein CASSEGQGARNTEAFF.

The chain is built from TRBV27 and TRBJ1-3; 8 bases line up with TRBD1. This CDR3 has 15 residues. Germline V gene lookup returns CDR1 MNHEY and CDR2 SMNVEV (reference sequence). V lost 6 bases to trimming and J lost 1 base; unmatched junction nucleotides: 5. CDR3 in DNA: TGTGCCAGCAGATTGACAGGGGAGTCTGGAAACACCATATATTTT. This encodes CASRLTGESGNTIYF.

The rearrangement uses TRBV5-4 and TRBJ2-4; D is undetermined. Trimming took 1 base from V and 0 from J, leaving 14 bases between them. Looked up from germline, CDR1 is SGHNT and CDR2 is YYREEE (reference sequence). This CDR3 contains 17 residues. DNA for the CDR3: TGTGCCAGCAGCTTGCGTCCGCACCTGGGAGCCAAAAACATTCAGTACTTC. This sequence encodes CASSLRPHLGAKNIQYF.

The chain joins TRBV5-4 to TRBJ2-3; 7 bases map to TRBD2. CDR1 is SGHNT and CDR2 is YYREEE in the germline V gene (reference sequence). V lost 5 bases and J lost 2; bases outside the gene matches: 5. This CDR3 comprises 14 residues. CDR3: CASRPGGLTDTQYF. The DNA of the CDR3 is TGTGCCAGCAGGCCGGGGGGACTCACAGATACGCAGTATTTT.

A few counts support this clone. The chain links TRBV7-2 to TRBJ2-7; no clear D. CDR3 length equals 14 residues. The V gene lost 4 bases and the J gene lost 5 bases, with 15 bases spanning the gap. Germline-derived CDR1 and CDR2 are SGHTA and FQGNSA. In nucleotides, the CDR3 is TGTGCCAGCAGCTGGATAGGCCTGGGCGACGAGCAGTACTTC. This encodes CASSWIGLGDEQYF.

The chain employs TRBV18 and TRBJ2-1; 10 bases agree with TRBD1. This CDR3 is 16 amino acids long. V trimming: 4 bases; J trimming: 3 bases; junction bases outside the gene matches: 6. Germline V gives CDR1 KGHSH, CDR2 LQKENI. As DNA, the CDR3 is TGTGCCAGCTCACTGACCGGGACAGGGGTCTACAATGAGCAGTTCTTC. Amino acids: CASSLTGTGVYNEQFF.

This clone was picked up a small number of times. The chain uses TRBV7-6 and TRBJ1-2; D call uncertain. Trimming stripped 1 base from V and 5 bases from J, with 8 bases between. The CDR3 has 13 residues. Germline V gene lookup returns CDR1 SGHVS and CDR2 FNYEAQ. The CDR3 region is CASSLGGVYGYTF. In DNA, the CDR3 is TGTGCCAGCAGCTTAGGTGGCGTGTATGGCTACACCTTC.

The chain employs TRBV28 and TRBJ2-7, with TRBD2 as a possible D gene (7 bases). V dropped 5 bases and J dropped 2 bases, with 19 bases sitting between them. CDR1 is MDHEN, CDR2 SYDVKM, per germline. The CDR3 has 16 amino acids. The CDR3 loop reads CASSPPLSGGPYEQYF. In nucleotides, the CDR3 is TGTGCCAGCAGTCCCCCGTTATCGGGGGGCCCCTACGAGCAGTACTTC.

The DNA of the CDR3 is TGTGCCAGCAGCTTGGAGGGAGCGGGGGTGACCCAGTACTTC. Encoded protein: CASSLEGAGVTQYF. This chain links TRBV7-9 with TRBJ2-5; 8 positions match TRBD2. J gave up 7 bases and V 3 bases, and 7 bases lay outside the gene matches. The length of the CDR3 is 14 residues. The germline V gene has CDR1 SEHNR and CDR2 FQNEAQ (reference sequence).